The 20 T cell receptor beta chains below were found in one sample sequenced in a study of cytomegalovirus exposure and HLA in healthy donors. Primers included in the PCR were 60 Vbeta and 13 Jbeta primers. Libraries were prepared by immunoSEQ multiplex PCR; TCRdb keeps only in-frame clonotypes and omits some of them. The sample holds 200,000 to 250,000 clones; roughly 84% are singletons and the top ten take about 1.7%. Sequenced material: PBMCs. The receptor set was obtained from a man aged 50-59 years in good health and CMV-seronegative.

This chain uses TRBV5-1 with TRBJ2-5; 9 positions match TRBD1. Germline assignment: CDR1 SGHRS and CDR2 YFSETQ. This CDR3 is 15 amino acids long. V lost 0 bases to trimming and J lost 1 base; unmatched junction nucleotides: 1. The CDR3 region is CASSLGTGVQETQYF. CDR3 DNA sequence: TGCGCCAGCAGCTTGGGGACAGGGGTCCAAGAGACCCAGTACTTC.

The gene calls are TRBV11-1 and TRBJ2-7; no firm D call. The germline gives CDR1 SGHAT, CDR2 FQDESV (reference sequence). The ends were cut back, 3 bases at V and 0 bases at J, with 12 bases in the middle. The CDR3 length is 15 residues. The CDR3 reads CASSLERVSSYEQYF. The CDR3 DNA reads TGTGCCAGCAGCTTGGAGAGAGTTAGCTCCTACGAGCAGTACTTC.

This sequence joins TRBV10-3 and TRBJ1-5; D ambiguous. Looked up from germline, CDR1 is ENHRY and CDR2 is SYGVKD. V was clipped by 4 bases and J by 1 base, with 8 bases between them. The CDR3 runs to 14 residues. The CDR3 sequence is CAISVTKSNQPQHF. DNA for the CDR3: TGTGCCATCAGTGTAACAAAGAGCAATCAGCCCCAGCATTTT.

V and J are TRBV18 and TRBJ1-1; 11 bases line up with TRBD1. The CDR3 runs to 18 residues. From germline, CDR1 is KGHSH and CDR2 LQKENI. V dropped 0 bases and J dropped 5; count of bases not matched to a gene: 11. The CDR3 spells CASSPPLRDRGEVTEAFF. Here the CDR3 DNA reads TGTGCCAGCTCACCACCACTTCGGGACAGGGGGGAGGTAACTGAAGCTTTCTTT.

The rearrangement joins TRBV6-5 to TRBJ2-7, with 7 bases identical to TRBD1. J was trimmed by 4 bases and V by 5 bases; bases with no gene match: 11. Germline V gene data show CDR1 as MNHEY and CDR2 as SVGAGI. This CDR3 spans 15 amino acids. CDR3 nucleotides: TGTGCCAGCAGTCGCAGACAGGGCAAGAGTTACGAGCAGTACTTC. Its protein is CASSRRQGKSYEQYF.

This clone appeared once. The chain joins TRBV4-2 to TRBJ1-5; 8 bases are shared with TRBD1. V lost 2 bases to trimming and J lost 5 bases; unmatched junction nucleotides: 5. This CDR3 has 15 residues. Germline-derived CDR1 and CDR2 are LGHNA and YNFKEQ. CDR3 loop: CASSQSRGLDQPQHF. In DNA, the CDR3 is TGTGCCAGCAGCCAATCCAGGGGGCTGGATCAGCCCCAGCATTTT.

The chain links TRBV6-1 to TRBJ1-6; 7 bases map to TRBD1. There are 15 residues in the CDR3. The V gene's germline CDR1 is MNHNS and CDR2 SASEGT. J was trimmed by 8 bases and V by 3 bases; bases with no gene match: 7. CDR3 sequence: CASSDRGRYDSPLHF. CDR3 DNA: TGTGCCAGCAGTGACAGGGGGAGGTACGATTCACCCCTCCACTTT.

J is TRBJ2-7 and V is TRBV9; 7 nucleotides align to TRBD2. The germline gives CDR1 SGDLS, CDR2 YYNGEE. V shed 5 bases and J 6 bases; nucleotides not matched to a gene: 5. The CDR3 loop spans 12 amino acids. The CDR3 DNA sequence: TGTGCCAGCAGTGGAACGGGAGGCGAGCAGTACTTC. Protein product: CASSGTGGEQYF.

J is TRBJ2-5 and V is TRBV6-6; 8 bases agree with TRBD2. The CDR3 spans 13 residues. Trimming at V came to 8 bases and at J to 5 bases, leaving 7 bases not matched to a gene. Per the germline V gene, CDR1 is MNHNY and CDR2 is SVGAGI (reference sequence). Here the CDR3 DNA reads TGTGCCAGCTCCTTGGGCGGGAGGGAGACCCAGTACTTC. This translates into CASSLGGRETQYF.

This clone was seen a handful of times. The junction and the germline gene differ at one end; a read error may be behind it. The DNA of the CDR3 is TGTGCCAGCTTCCCCGGGACAGGGCCCTACAGTGAGCAGTTCTTC. It is translated as CASFPGTGPYSEQFF. This chain joins TRBV28 and TRBJ2-1; TRBD1 matches 9 bases. The V gene's germline CDR1 is MDHEN and CDR2 SYDVKM. The CDR3 consists of 15 residues.

This sequence joins TRBV7-2 and TRBJ2-2, with 16 bases aligning to TRBD2. The CDR3 covers 19 residues. Per germline, CDR1 SGHTA and CDR2 FQGNSA. The junction had 1 base not matched to a gene; V was cut back by 0 bases and J by 0 bases. CDR3 residues: CASSLAGLAGGPNTGELFF. The CDR3 DNA follows: TGTGCCAGCAGCTTAGCGGGACTAGCGGGAGGGCCGAACACCGGGGAGCTGTTTTTT.

This chain links TRBV5-4 with TRBJ1-4, with TRBD1 as a possible D gene (5 bases). This CDR3 is built from 14 residues. The V gene lost 2 bases and the J gene lost 8 bases, with 13 bases spanning the gap. CDR1 SGHNT and CDR2 YYREEE come from the germline V gene (reference sequence). CDR3 in DNA: TGTGCCAGCAGCTTAAAAGGGGTGCAGGAAAAACTGTTTTTT. Residues: CASSLKGVQEKLFF. The full variable domain, completed using reference TRBV5-4 and TRBJ1-4, is ETGVTQSPTHLIKTRGQQVTLRCSSQSGHNTVSWYQQALGQGPQFIFQYYREEENGRGNFPPRFSGLQFPNYSSELNVNALELDDSALYLCASSLKGVQEKLFFGSGTQLSVL.

CDR3 nucleotides: TGTGCCAGCAGCCAAGCTGGGACAGGGACCTACGAGCAGTACTTC. This translates into CASSQAGTGTYEQYF. The rearrangement links TRBV14 to TRBJ2-7; 9 nucleotides match TRBD1. V lost 1 base, J lost 2 bases, and 3 bases stayed unmatched. CDR1 is SGHDN, CDR2 FVKESK, per germline. The CDR3 has 15 amino acids.

The chain combines TRBV5-1 with TRBJ1-2; D is unclear. Germline CDR1 reads SGHRS; CDR2 reads YFSETQ. This CDR3 region has 15 residues. The ends were cut back, 0 bases at V and 4 bases at J, with 13 bases in the middle. The CDR3 DNA reads TGCGCCAGCAGCTTGGCCGACCCAGGAGGCTATGGCTACACCTTC. Amino acid sequence: CASSLADPGGYGYTF.

J is TRBJ2-7 and V is TRBV2, with 7 bases identical to TRBD2. V lost 2 bases, J lost 1 base, and 2 bases stayed unmatched. The CDR3 is 14 amino acids. Germline V CDR1 and CDR2: SNHLY, FYNNEI. This CDR3 reads CASSEWRGSYEQYF. In nucleotides, the CDR3 is TGTGCCAGCAGTGAATGGCGGGGGTCCTACGAGCAGTACTTC.

The gene calls are TRBV4-1 and TRBJ1-5; 12 nucleotides match TRBD1. The V segment lost 3 bases and the J segment 5 bases; nucleotides outside the gene matches: 8. Per germline, CDR1 MGHRA and CDR2 YSYEKL. The CDR3 is 17 residues long. CDR3 sequence reads: CASSHPGTGGRDQPQHF. The CDR3 DNA is TGCGCCAGCAGCCACCCCGGGACAGGGGGCCGTGATCAGCCCCAGCATTTT.

This rearrangement joins TRBV6-5 to TRBJ1-5; 11 positions agree with TRBD1. With 6 bases clipped from V and 2 bases from J, the junction kept 3 bases outside the gene matches. The CDR3 runs 15 residues. Germline CDR1 and CDR2: MNHEY and SVGAGI. The CDR3 nucleotides read TGTGCCAGCAGCAGGACAGGGGGCGGCAATCAGCCCCAGCATTTT. It is translated as CASSRTGGGNQPQHF.

The chain combines TRBV6-6 with TRBJ2-1; 8 bases agree with TRBD2. CDR3 size: 14 residues. Losses at the gene ends were 3 bases for V and 9 bases for J; bases not matched to a gene: 7. CDR1 and CDR2 (germline): MNHNY, SVGAGI (reference sequence). The CDR3 here is CASSYTSGDFEQFF. CDR3 sequence (DNA): TGTGCCAGCAGTTATACTAGCGGTGATTTTGAGCAGTTCTTC.

This clone was found once. The CDR3 DNA is TGCAGCGTTGAAGCGGAGTCACCAGACAGTCCCCAGCATTTT. This gives the protein CSVEAESPDSPQHF. This chain links TRBV29-1 with TRBJ1-5; D possibly corresponds to TRBD1 (5 bases). The CDR3 has 14 amino acids. From germline, CDR1 is SQVTM and CDR2 ANQGSEA. Trimming left V 1 base short and J 10 bases short, with 17 bases between.

The chain links TRBV28 to TRBJ1-2, with 7 bases lining up with TRBD1. Trimming at V came to 10 bases and at J to 9 bases, leaving 11 bases not matched to a gene. Germline CDR1 MDHEN, CDR2 SYDVKM. The CDR3 length is 12 residues. CDR3 region: CATETGAPSYTF. DNA for the CDR3: TGTGCCACCGAAACAGGGGCGCCAAGCTACACCTTC.